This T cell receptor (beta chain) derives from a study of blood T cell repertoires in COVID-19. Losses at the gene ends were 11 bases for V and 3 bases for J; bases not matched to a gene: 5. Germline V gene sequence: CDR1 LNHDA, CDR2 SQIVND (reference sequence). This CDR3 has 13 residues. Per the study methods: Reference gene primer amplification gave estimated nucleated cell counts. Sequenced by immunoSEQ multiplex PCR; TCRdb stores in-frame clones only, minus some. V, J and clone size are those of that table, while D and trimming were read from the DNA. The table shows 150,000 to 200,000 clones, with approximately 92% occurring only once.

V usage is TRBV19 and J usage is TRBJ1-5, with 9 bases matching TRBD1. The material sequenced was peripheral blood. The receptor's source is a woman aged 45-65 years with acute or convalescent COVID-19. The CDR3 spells CAAGQGTNQPQHF. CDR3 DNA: TGTGCCGCTGGACAGGGGACCAATCAGCCCCAGCATTTT.